This T cell receptor (beta chain) was captured by sequencing in a study of beta chain features in type 1 diabetes (dated by TCRdb to 2016 to 2019). Background for the entire study: Mean age, gender distribution, total cell number and subset yield were not different between patients and healthy donors. A total of under 140,000,000 sorted cells were examined across all samples, and the number of cells per subset was strongly correlated with RNA yield. In the study, TCRB repertoires of sorted circulating CD4+ T cell subsets from recently diagnosed type 1 diabetes patients were compared with those of matched healthy donors. Regulatory and stem cell-like memory subsets were obtained from only 8 patients and roughly eight healthy donors, while naive and central memory subsets were obtained from all 30 or so donors.

Study-wide conclusions, independent of this receptor: Because the HLA sub-analyses included only small numbers of individuals, any influence of HLA type on TCRB rearrangement was left unresolved. Naive, central memory and regulatory TCRB repertoires appeared more similar among patients than among healthy donors. Because cDNA rather than genomic DNA was sequenced, highly expressing activated cells could have been over-represented, although no difference in activation and CD3 levels was found between groups. A moderate but significant shortening of TCRB CDR3 length was observed in type 1 diabetes patients in all four CD4+ subsets. At VDJ recombination sites, type 1 diabetes patients had fewer insertions and more deleted nucleotides, which implies abnormalities in thymic rearrangement. Shorter templates might have been favored by PCR, but patient and control samples were amplified and corrected together, so both groups would have been affected equally by any skew.

The CDR3 covers 12 residues, taking in both the cysteine and the phenylalanine. The retained sequence is limited to the CDR3, 36 bases, with the frame set at the first base. Ends trimmed: V by 2 bases, J by 11 bases; bases unmatched to a gene: 5. The germline V gene encodes CDR1 ENHRY and CDR2 SYGVKD. All of the isolated RNA was reverse transcribed with the High Capacity cDNA Reverse Transcription Kit, so expressed TCRB transcripts were sequenced. Deep immunoSEQ sequencing was performed on naive, central memory and regulatory T cell samples, with an average of approximately 3.9 million total reads per sample. Sorted cells were lysed in RLT buffer, and RNA was extracted using DNase-treated RNeasy Micro or Mini kits according to cell number. To prevent cross-contamination, every cell subset was processed on its own, while patient and healthy donor samples were processed together. TCRB sequences were amplified from cDNA with the immunoSEQ multiplex PCR, producing 87-bp fragments spanning the CDR3 region. Sequencing of the amplicons was performed on the Illumina HiSeq platform. Per the source publication's procedure: PCR bias was corrected computationally using synthetic template baselines, and reads within Hamming distance 2 were collapsed, with unmergeable singletons discarded. Reads were aligned against IMGT so that V, D and J genes, CDR3 length and insertions or deletions at six rearrangement sites could be assigned. Within each subset, clonotype counts were normalized to the number of sorted cells before true diversity and Gini coefficients were calculated with the tcR R package. The overlap coefficient, calculated on TCRB nucleotide sequences, was used to measure repertoire sharing. TCRdb re-hosts the immuneACCESS table, in-frame sequences only. Its copies lack some clones; in the studies checked, an unresolved V gene accounts for under half of them, and the cause for the rest is not known. The DNA was the basis for D and trimming; V, J and clone size are from that table. The sample table contains 150,000 to 200,000 clones; only one count was recorded for about 8.3% of them. The ten largest clones add up to approximately 0.54% of the sample.

From each donor, a single peripheral blood sample of 95 to 150 mL on average was drawn into heparinised tubes. Using a panel that included CD45RO, CCR7, CD25, CD127, CD95 and CD27, naive, central memory, regulatory and stem cell-like memory CD4+ T cells were sorted on a BD FACSAria II. Purity was above 98% for every sorted population. PBMCs were isolated right away by Lymphoprep density gradient centrifugation and were stained directly, without culture. So that batch effects would be minimized, each experiment stained and sorted samples in pairs, pairing one healthy donor with one patient. In regard to this clone: It has no known antigen specificity. No base-level quality is on record; no much larger clone is a single base apart.

Source material: central memory CD4+ T cells from blood. Recombination connected TRBV10-3 to TRBJ2-5, and TRBD1 aligns with 7 junction nucleotides. The clonotype originates from a woman younger than 30 with type 1 diabetes. The CDR3 reads as follows: CAISELDREQYF. The DNA reads as follows: TGTGCCATCAGTGAGCTAGACAGGGAACAGTACTTC.